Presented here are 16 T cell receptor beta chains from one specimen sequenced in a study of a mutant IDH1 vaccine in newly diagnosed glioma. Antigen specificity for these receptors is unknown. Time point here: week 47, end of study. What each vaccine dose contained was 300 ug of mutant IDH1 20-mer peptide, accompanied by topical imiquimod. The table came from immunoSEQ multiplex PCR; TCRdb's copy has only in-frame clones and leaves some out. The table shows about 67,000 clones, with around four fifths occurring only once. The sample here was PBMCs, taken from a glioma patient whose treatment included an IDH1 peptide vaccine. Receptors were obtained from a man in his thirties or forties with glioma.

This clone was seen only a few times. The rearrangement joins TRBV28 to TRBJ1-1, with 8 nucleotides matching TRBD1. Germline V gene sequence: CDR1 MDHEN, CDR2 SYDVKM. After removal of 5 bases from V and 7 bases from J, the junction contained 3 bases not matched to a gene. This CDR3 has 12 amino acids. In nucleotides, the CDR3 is TGTGCCAGCAGTGAGGGACAGGTTGAAGCTTTCTTT. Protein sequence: CASSEGQVEAFF.

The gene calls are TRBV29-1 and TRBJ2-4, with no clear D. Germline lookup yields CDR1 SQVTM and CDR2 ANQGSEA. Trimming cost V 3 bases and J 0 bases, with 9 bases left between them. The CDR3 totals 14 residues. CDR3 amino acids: CSVESRLAKNIQYF. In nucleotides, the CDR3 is TGCAGCGTTGAGAGCCGTCTAGCCAAAAACATTCAGTACTTC. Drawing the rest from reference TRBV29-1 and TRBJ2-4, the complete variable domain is SAVISQKPSRDICQRGTSLTIQCQVDSQVTMMFWYRQQPGQSLTLIATANQGSEATYESGFVIDKFPISRPNLTFSTLTVSNMSPEDSSIYLCSVESRLAKNIQYFGAGTRLSVL.

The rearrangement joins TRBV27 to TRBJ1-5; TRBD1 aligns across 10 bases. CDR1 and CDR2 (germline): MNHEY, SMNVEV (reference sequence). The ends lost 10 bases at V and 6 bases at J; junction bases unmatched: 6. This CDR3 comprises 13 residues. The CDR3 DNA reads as TGTGCCACCCGCCGGGACAGGGGTCAGCCCCAGCATTTT. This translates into CATRRDRGQPQHF.

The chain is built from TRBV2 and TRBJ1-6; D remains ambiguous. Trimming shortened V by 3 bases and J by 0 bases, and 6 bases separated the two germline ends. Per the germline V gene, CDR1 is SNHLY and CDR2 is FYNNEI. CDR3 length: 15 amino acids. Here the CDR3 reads CASSEEGSYNSPLHF. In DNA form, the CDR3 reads TGTGCCAGCAGTGAGGAGGGCTCCTATAATTCACCCCTCCACTTT.

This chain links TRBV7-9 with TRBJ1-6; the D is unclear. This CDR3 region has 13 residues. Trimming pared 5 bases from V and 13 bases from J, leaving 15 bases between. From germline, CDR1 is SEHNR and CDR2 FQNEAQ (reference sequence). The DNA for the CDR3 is TGTGCCAGCAGCCCCGGGCCTAATGGCCCCCTCCACTTT. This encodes CASSPGPNGPLHF.

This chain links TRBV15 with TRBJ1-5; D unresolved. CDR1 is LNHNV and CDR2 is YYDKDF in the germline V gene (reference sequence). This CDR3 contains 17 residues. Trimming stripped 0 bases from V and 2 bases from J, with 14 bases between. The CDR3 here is CATSRETRWAGNQPQHF. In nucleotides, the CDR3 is TGTGCCACCAGCAGAGAGACCCGCTGGGCGGGCAATCAGCCCCAGCATTTT.

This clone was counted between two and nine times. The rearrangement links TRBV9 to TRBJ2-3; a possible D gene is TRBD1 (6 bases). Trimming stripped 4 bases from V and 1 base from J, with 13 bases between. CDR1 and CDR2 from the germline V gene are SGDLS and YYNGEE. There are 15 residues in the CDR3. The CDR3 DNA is TGTGCCAGCAGCTCCCAAGCAGGGGGCACAGATACGCAGTATTTT. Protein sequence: CASSSQAGGTDTQYF.

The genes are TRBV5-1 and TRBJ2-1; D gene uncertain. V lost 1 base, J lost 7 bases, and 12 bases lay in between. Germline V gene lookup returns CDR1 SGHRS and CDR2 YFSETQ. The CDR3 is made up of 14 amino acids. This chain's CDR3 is CASSLSRDVNEQFF. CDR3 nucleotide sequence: TGCGCCAGCAGCTTGTCCAGAGACGTTAATGAGCAGTTCTTC.

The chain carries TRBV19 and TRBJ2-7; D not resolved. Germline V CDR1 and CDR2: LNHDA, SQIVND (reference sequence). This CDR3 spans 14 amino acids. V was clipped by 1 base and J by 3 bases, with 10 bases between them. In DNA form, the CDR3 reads TGTGCCAGTAGTATAGGGAAAGAAGTCTACGAGCAGTACTTC. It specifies CASSIGKEVYEQYF. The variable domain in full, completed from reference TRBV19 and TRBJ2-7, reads DGGITQSPKYLFRKEGQNVTLSCEQNLNHDAMYWYRQDPGQGLRLIYYSQIVNDFQKGDIAEGYSVSREKKESFPLTVTSAQKNPTAFYLCASSIGKEVYEQYFGPGTRLTVT.

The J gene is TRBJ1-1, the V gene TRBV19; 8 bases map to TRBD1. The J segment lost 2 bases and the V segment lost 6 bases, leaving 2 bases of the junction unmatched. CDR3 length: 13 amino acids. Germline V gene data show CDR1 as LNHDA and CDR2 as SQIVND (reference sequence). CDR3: CASSGQGNTEAFF. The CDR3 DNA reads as TGTGCCAGTAGCGGACAGGGTAACACTGAAGCTTTCTTT.

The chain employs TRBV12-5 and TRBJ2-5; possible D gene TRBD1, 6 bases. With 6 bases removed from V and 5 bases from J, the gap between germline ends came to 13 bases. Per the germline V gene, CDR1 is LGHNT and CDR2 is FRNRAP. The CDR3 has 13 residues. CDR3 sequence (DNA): TGTGCTAGTGGCATAGACAGGCGGGAGACCCAGTACTTC. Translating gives CASGIDRRETQYF.

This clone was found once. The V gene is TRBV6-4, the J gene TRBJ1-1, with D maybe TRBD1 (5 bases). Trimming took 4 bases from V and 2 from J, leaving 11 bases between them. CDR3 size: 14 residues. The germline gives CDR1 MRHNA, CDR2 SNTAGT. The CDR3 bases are TGTGCCAGCAGTGTGGAGGGACCTAACACTGAAGCTTTCTTT. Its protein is CASSVEGPNTEAFF.

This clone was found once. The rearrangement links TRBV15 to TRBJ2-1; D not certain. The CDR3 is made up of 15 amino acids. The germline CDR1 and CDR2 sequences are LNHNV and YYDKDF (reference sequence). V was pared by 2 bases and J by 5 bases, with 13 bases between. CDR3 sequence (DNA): TGTGCCACCAGCAGACCAGCTCGGAATCACAATGAGCAGTTCTTC. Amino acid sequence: CATSRPARNHNEQFF.

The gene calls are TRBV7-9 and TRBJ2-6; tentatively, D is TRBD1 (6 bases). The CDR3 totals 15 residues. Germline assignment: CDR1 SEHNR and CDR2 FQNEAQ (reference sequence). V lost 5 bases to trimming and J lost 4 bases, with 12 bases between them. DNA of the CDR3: TGTGCCAGCAGCAACAGGGAGACCGGGGCCAACGTCCTGACTTTC. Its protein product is CASSNRETGANVLTF.

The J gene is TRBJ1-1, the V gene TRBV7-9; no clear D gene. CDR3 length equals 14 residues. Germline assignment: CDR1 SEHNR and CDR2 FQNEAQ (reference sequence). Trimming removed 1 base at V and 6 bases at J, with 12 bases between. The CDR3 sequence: CASSLDPRSAEAFF. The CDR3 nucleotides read TGTGCCAGCAGCTTAGATCCTAGGTCTGCTGAAGCTTTCTTT.

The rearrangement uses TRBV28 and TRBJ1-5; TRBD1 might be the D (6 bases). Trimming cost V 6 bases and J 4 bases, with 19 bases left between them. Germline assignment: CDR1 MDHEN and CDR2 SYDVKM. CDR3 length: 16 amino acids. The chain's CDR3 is CASSYGTNRRNQPQHF. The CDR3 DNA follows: TGTGCCAGCAGCTATGGGACAAATCGACGGAATCAGCCCCAGCATTTT.